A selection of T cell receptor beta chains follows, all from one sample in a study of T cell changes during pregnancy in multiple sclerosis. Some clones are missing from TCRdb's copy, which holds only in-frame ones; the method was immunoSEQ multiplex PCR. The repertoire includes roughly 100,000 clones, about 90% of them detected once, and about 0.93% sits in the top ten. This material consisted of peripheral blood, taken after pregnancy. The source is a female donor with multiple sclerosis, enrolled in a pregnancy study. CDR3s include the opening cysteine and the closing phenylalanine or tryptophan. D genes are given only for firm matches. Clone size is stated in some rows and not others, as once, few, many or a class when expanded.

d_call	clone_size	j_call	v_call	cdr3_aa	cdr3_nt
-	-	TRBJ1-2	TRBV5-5	CASSLAPTGGVNYGYTF	TGTGCCAGCAGCTTGGCCCCGACAGGTGGGGTTAACTATGGCTACACCTTC
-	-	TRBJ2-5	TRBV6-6	CASSFSRRGGETQYF	TGTGCCAGCAGTTTTTCGAGGAGGGGGGGGGAGACCCAGTACTTC
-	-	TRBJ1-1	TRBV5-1	CASSLGHQNTEAFF	TGCGCCAGCAGCTTGGGACACCAGAACACTGAAGCTTTCTTT
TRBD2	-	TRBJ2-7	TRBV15	CATSRDQGGAGVYYEQYF	TGTGCCACCAGCAGAGATCAAGGCGGAGCGGGGGTATACTACGAGCAGTACTTC
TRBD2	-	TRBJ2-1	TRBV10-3	CAIRPGSGGLINEQFF	TGTGCCATCAGGCCCGGTTCGGGGGGTCTGATAAATGAGCAGTTCTTC
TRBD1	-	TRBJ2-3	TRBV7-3	CASSLRPDGTAFF	TGTGCCAGCAGCTTGAGGCCCGACGGGACAGCGTTTTTT
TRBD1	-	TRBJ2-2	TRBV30	CAWSWGQYTGELFF	TGTGCCTGGAGTTGGGGACAGTACACCGGGGAGCTGTTTTTT
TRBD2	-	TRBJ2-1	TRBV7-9	CASGTSGGAHEQFF	TGTGCCAGTGGGACTAGCGGGGGGGCCCATGAGCAGTTCTTC
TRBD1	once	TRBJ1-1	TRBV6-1	CASRDRAATEAFF	TGTGCCAGCAGGGACAGGGCGGCCACTGAAGCTTTCTTT
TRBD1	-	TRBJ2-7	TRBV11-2	CASSRGQGRYEQYF	TGTGCCAGCAGCCGCGGACAGGGGAGATACGAGCAGTACTTC
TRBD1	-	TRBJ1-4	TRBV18	CASSLLGLGGGDEKLFF	TGTGCCAGCTCACTACTGGGGCTCGGAGGGGGCGATGAAAAACTGTTTTTT
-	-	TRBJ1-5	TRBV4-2	CASSQGHAGEQPQHF	TGTGCCAGCAGCCAAGGGCACGCGGGCGAACAGCCCCAGCATTTT
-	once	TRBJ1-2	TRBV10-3	CAISESGGRDYGYTF	TGTGCCATCAGTGAGTCCGGGGGGCGCGATTATGGCTACACCTTC
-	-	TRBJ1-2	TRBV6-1	CASRGGVLVGYTF	TGTGCCAGCAGGGGGGGTGTTCTAGTCGGCTACACCTTC
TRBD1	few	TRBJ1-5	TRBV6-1	CASSWTGGIQPQHF	TGTGCCAGCAGCTGGACAGGGGGCATCCAGCCCCAGCATTTT
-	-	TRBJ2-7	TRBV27	CASSFATGTGEQYF	TGTGCCAGCAGTTTCGCGACGGGAACCGGCGAGCAGTACTTC
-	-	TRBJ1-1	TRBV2	CAINRENTEAFF	TGTGCCATCAACAGGGAGAACACTGAAGCTTTCTTT
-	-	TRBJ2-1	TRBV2	CASSGRIAAYNEQFF	TGTGCCAGCAGTGGACGAATAGCGGCTTACAATGAGCAGTTCTTC
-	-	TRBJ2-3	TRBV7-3	CASSSPRDQGTQYF	TGTGCCAGCAGCTCCCCTCGGGATCAAGGTACGCAGTATTTT
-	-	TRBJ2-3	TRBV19	CASRSLALDTQYF	TGTGCCAGTAGAAGCTTAGCCTTAGATACGCAGTATTTT
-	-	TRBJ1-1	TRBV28	CASSIIGAGTEAFF	TGTGCCAGCAGTATCATAGGGGCCGGAACTGAAGCTTTCTTT